The rows below give T cell receptor beta chains drawn from one sample of a study of cytomegalovirus exposure and HLA in healthy donors. Clones were read by immunoSEQ multiplex PCR, and TCRdb kept only the in-frame ones, dropping some. The sample records tens of thousands of clones, 76% being singletons. Sequenced material: PBMCs. Receptor source: a man younger than 30 in good health and CMV-seronegative. Each CDR3 is given without its conserved first and last residue. Fields, in order: CDR3 protein, V gene, CDR3 length, D gene. A D gene is named only where the DNA matches it firmly.

CDR3aa: ASSPQASNTEAF
v_gene: TRBV9
len: 12
d_gene: .

CDR3aa: ASSPGGVTDTQY
v_gene: TRBV5-1
len: 12
d_gene: TRBD2

CDR3aa: SVVSGGGKTQY
v_gene: TRBV29-1
len: 11
d_gene: TRBD2

CDR3aa: ASSQGERGELF
v_gene: TRBV4-2
len: 11
d_gene: .

CDR3aa: ASSVAVADSPLH
v_gene: TRBV9
len: 12
d_gene: .

CDR3aa: ASSPPRQGHNYGYT
v_gene: TRBV28
len: 14
d_gene: TRBD1

CDR3aa: ASSNPVGTGAF
v_gene: TRBV19
len: 11
d_gene: TRBD1

CDR3aa: ASSLGVRGRGGYEQY
v_gene: TRBV5-1
len: 15
d_gene: TRBD2

CDR3aa: ASNGGKGSTEAF
v_gene: TRBV9
len: 12
d_gene: .

CDR3aa: ASSQDRAGGGYEQF
v_gene: TRBV4-1
len: 14
d_gene: TRBD1

CDR3aa: ASSPPGLAGGDTQY
v_gene: TRBV5-4
len: 14
d_gene: TRBD2

CDR3aa: ASSRTTGTYEQY
v_gene: TRBV9
len: 12
d_gene: TRBD1

CDR3aa: ASRGQGADEPYEQY
v_gene: TRBV2
len: 14
d_gene: TRBD1

CDR3aa: ASSASRTGRDTQY
v_gene: TRBV6-1
len: 13
d_gene: TRBD1

CDR3aa: ASSLRERGGTDTQY
v_gene: TRBV27
len: 14
d_gene: TRBD2

CDR3aa: ASSLVGVNYGYT
v_gene: TRBV5-1
len: 12
d_gene: .

CDR3aa: ASGPPGNTIY
v_gene: TRBV6-6
len: 10
d_gene: .

CDR3aa: ASSQGQGGNTIY
v_gene: TRBV9
len: 12
d_gene: TRBD1

CDR3aa: ASDRTGSTEAF
v_gene: TRBV4-1
len: 11
d_gene: TRBD1

CDR3aa: ASGQGGGGYT
v_gene: TRBV28
len: 10
d_gene: TRBD1

CDR3aa: ASTPGTSLSTDTQY
v_gene: TRBV5-1
len: 14
d_gene: TRBD2

CDR3aa: ASRTGTGGRTEAF
v_gene: TRBV5-1
len: 13
d_gene: TRBD1

CDR3aa: ASSQVGRGALREQF
v_gene: TRBV14
len: 14
d_gene: TRBD2

CDR3aa: ASDPGQGLSKNIQY
v_gene: TRBV19
len: 14
d_gene: TRBD1

CDR3aa: ASSESGGGPNEQF
v_gene: TRBV6-1
len: 13
d_gene: TRBD2

CDR3aa: ASSPLNSGYNEQF
v_gene: TRBV10-2
len: 13
d_gene: TRBD2

CDR3aa: ASRKGLHTGELF
v_gene: TRBV2
len: 12
d_gene: TRBD2

CDR3aa: ASRGGRGLETQY
v_gene: TRBV6-5
len: 12
d_gene: .

CDR3aa: ASSVDRSYGYT
v_gene: TRBV6-1
len: 11
d_gene: .

CDR3aa: ASSLGAENTEAF
v_gene: TRBV7-9
len: 12
d_gene: .

CDR3aa: ASSDYTDTQY
v_gene: TRBV6-1
len: 10
d_gene: .

CDR3aa: ASSGTGGWKTQY
v_gene: TRBV6-1
len: 12
d_gene: TRBD1

CDR3aa: ASSLQGHSYNSPLH
v_gene: TRBV27
len: 14
d_gene: .

CDR3aa: ASSLGAQNYGYT
v_gene: TRBV19
len: 12
d_gene: .

CDR3aa: ASSRRVTDTQY
v_gene: TRBV6-5
len: 11
d_gene: .

CDR3aa: ASSDAGTSGVDEQF
v_gene: TRBV10-2
len: 14
d_gene: TRBD2

CDR3aa: ASSLDSDEQY
v_gene: TRBV11-2
len: 10
d_gene: .

CDR3aa: ASGRKSDTQY
v_gene: TRBV11-2
len: 10
d_gene: .

CDR3aa: ASSVRDSSNTGELF
v_gene: TRBV9
len: 14
d_gene: TRBD1

CDR3aa: ASSGYRGEQF
v_gene: TRBV6-1
len: 10
d_gene: .

CDR3aa: ASSIGQGGEKLF
v_gene: TRBV19
len: 12
d_gene: TRBD1